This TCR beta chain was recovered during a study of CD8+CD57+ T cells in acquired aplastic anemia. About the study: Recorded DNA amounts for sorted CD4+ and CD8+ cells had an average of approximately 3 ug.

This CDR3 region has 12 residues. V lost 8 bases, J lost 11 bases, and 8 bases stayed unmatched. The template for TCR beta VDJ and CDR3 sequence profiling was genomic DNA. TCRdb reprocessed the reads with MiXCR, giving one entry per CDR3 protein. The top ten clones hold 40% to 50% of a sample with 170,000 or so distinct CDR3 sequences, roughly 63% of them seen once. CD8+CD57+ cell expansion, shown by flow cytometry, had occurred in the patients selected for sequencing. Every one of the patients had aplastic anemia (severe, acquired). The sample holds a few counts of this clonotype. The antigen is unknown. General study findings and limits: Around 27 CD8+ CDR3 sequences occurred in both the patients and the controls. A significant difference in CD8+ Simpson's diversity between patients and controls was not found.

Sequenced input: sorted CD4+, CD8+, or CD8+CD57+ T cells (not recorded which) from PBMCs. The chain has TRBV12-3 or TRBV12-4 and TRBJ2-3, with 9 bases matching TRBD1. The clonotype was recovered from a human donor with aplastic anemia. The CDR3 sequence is CASGQGPDEQYF. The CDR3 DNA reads TGTGCCAGCGGACAGGGGCCAGATGAGCAGTATTTT.